This T cell receptor (beta chain) was sequenced during a study of human T cells and chemical hapten exposure. Study details: Donors were sensitized with 2% DPC on the upper inner arm. Application of 0.01% DPC to the upper back was done by patch test, with a reading at 6 days.

The germline gives CDR1 ENHRY, CDR2 SYGVKD. The CDR3 has 19 amino acids. Trimming cost V 4 bases and J 7 bases; bases outside gene matches: 21. The sample's time point: patch test 2, 6 weeks after DPC sensitization. Treatment described: therapeutic diphenylcyclopropenone sensitization with weekly scalp DPC. Each CDR3 protein is one row after TCRdb ran MiXCR on the RACE reads. The data contain 95,000 or so distinct CDR3 sequences, 10% to 12% of them singletons. This clonotype was counted at least ten times. Sequenced material: whole blood, taken in connection with sensitization to the hapten diphenylcyclopropenone (DPC). The gene calls are TRBV10-3 and TRBJ2-1; 8 positions agree with TRBD1. This clonotype was sampled from a woman in her 40s with alopecia areata. Some clones in this sample may be carry-over from other donors' samples. The CDR3 DNA reads as TGTGCCATCAGTGGGTCACAACCCCAGGGGGCCGGTTTTATGAATGAGCAGTTCTTC. The encoded protein is CAISGSQPQGAGFMNEQFF.